This T cell receptor beta chain was documented in a study of graft-versus-host responses after intestinal transplantation. Study context: Recipients got multivisceral, liver-intestinal, or isolated intestinal transplants.

Study-wide findings and caveats: Recipient marrow held GvH clones, some first seen in ileum or blood. High graft-versus-host to host-versus-graft T cell clonal ratios marked allografts of patients with graft-donor macrochimerism. Association was observed between peak circulating GvH clone levels and early post-transplant HvG declines.

Trimming removed 2 bases from V and 0 bases from J, with 11 bases in between. The CDR3 covers 15 residues. Germline V gives CDR1 SGHRS, CDR2 YFSETQ. TCRdb's table, derived via immunoSEQ multiplex PCR, lists solely in-frame clones and lacks some. The data show about 70,000 clones, 90% seen once. This clone was seen once. Its antigen is as yet unknown. The specimen comprised unstimulated CD8+ T cells sorted from spleen or lymph node cells, sampled before intestinal transplant. The receptor comes from a human donor who received an intestinal transplant. This chain joins TRBV5-1 and TRBJ1-1; D may be TRBD1 (6 bases). The CDR3 loop is CASSFGTSMNTEAFF. The CDR3 DNA sequence: TGCGCCAGCAGCTTCGGGACATCCATGAACACTGAAGCTTTCTTT.